These 11 T cell receptor beta chains share one sample of origin, sequenced in a study of control samples from healthy donors and cancer patients. Here immunoSEQ multiplex PCR was the method, and the copy in TCRdb shows in-frame clones only, minus some. The sample yields 100,000 to 150,000 clones, approximately 92% seen once. Sequenced input: blood. Every receptor here comes from a woman aged 45-60 years in good health.

This clone was counted once. The rearrangement links TRBV6-1 to TRBJ2-7; no firm D call. V shed 2 bases and J shed 6 bases, with 8 bases lying between them. The germline CDR1 and CDR2 sequences are MNHNS and SASEGT. The CDR3 has 12 residues. CDR3 residues: CASSEHKTEQYF. Here the CDR3 DNA reads TGTGCCAGCAGTGAACACAAGACCGAGCAGTACTTC.

The genes are TRBV18 and TRBJ1-1; D gene uncertain. CDR1 and CDR2 (germline): KGHSH, LQKENI. V lost 2 bases and J 0 bases, leaving 10 bases between the germline ends. CDR3 size: 15 residues. CDR3 sequence reads: CASSPMALMNTEAFF. CDR3 sequence (DNA): TGTGCCAGCTCACCAATGGCGCTTATGAACACTGAAGCTTTCTTT.

The chain couples TRBV28 to TRBJ2-6; 7 bases fit TRBD2. Trimming cost V 6 bases and J 0 bases; bases outside gene matches: 2. This CDR3 comprises 15 residues. The V gene's germline CDR1 is MDHEN and CDR2 SYDVKM. CDR3 sequence: CASRGGSSGANVLTF. As DNA, the CDR3 is TGTGCCAGCAGGGGGGGGAGCTCTGGGGCCAACGTCCTGACTTTC. Filled out from reference TRBV28 and TRBJ2-6, the complete variable domain reads DVKVTQSSRYLVKRTGEKVFLECVQDMDHENMFWYRQDPGLGLRLIYFSYDVKMKEKGDIPEGYSVSREKKERFSLILESASTNQTSMYLCASRGGSSGANVLTFGAGSRLTVL.

The gene calls are TRBV28 and TRBJ1-3; D remains ambiguous. The CDR3 has 14 amino acids. CDR1 and CDR2 (germline): MDHEN, SYDVKM. The V end lost 2 bases, the J end lost 4 bases, and 9 bases lay between the germline ends. CDR3 protein: CASSLRRRGNTIYF. CDR3 DNA sequence: TGTGCCAGCAGTTTACGACGCAGAGGAAACACCATATATTTT.

The V call is TRBV30, the J call TRBJ1-6, with D unresolved. Trimming cost V 4 bases and J 13 bases, with 20 bases left between them. This CDR3 has 14 residues. Per the germline V gene, CDR1 is GTSNPN and CDR2 is SVGIG (reference sequence). CDR3 loop: CAWNLRAASEPLHF. The CDR3 nucleotides read TGTGCCTGGAACCTAAGAGCTGCCAGTGAGCCCCTCCACTTT.

This clone has just one count. V and J are TRBV28 and TRBJ2-1; 13 bases align to TRBD2. There are 16 residues in the CDR3. Germline loops: CDR1 MDHEN, CDR2 SYDVKM. The V segment lost 5 bases and the J segment 5 bases; nucleotides outside the gene matches: 6. CDR3 in DNA: TGTGCCAGCAGTACACTAGCGGGAGGGCCTCACAATGAGCAGTTCTTC. It yields the protein CASSTLAGGPHNEQFF.

The rearrangement joins TRBV7-2 to TRBJ1-5, with a possible D match to TRBD1 (5 bases). The ends were cut back, 0 bases at V and 7 bases at J, with 16 bases in the middle. Germline CDR1 SGHTA, CDR2 FQGNSA. The CDR3 has 16 amino acids. The CDR3 loop is CASSLAGRGVWQPQHF. The CDR3 nucleotides read TGTGCCAGCAGCTTAGCGGGGAGGGGAGTGTGGCAGCCCCAGCATTTT.

The gene calls are TRBV11-3 and TRBJ2-7; TRBD1 aligns across 8 bases. Trimming cost V 0 bases and J 6 bases; bases outside gene matches: 7. Germline CDR1 reads SGHNT; CDR2 reads YENEEA. CDR3 length: 15 residues. The CDR3 loop reads CASSLEGTGMSEQYF. Here the CDR3 DNA reads TGTGCCAGCAGCTTAGAAGGGACAGGAATGAGCGAGCAGTACTTC.

This chain connects TRBV7-9 to TRBJ2-6; a weak D match, TRBD1 (5 bases). CDR1 is SEHNR, CDR2 FQNEAQ, per germline (reference sequence). Deletions cut 2 bases from V and 0 bases from J, with 11 bases between. The CDR3 spans 17 residues. The CDR3 DNA follows: TGTGCCAGCAGCTTATTTCCAGGGATCTCTGGGGCCAACGTCCTGACTTTC. Translating gives CASSLFPGISGANVLTF.

This clone occurred once. The chain is built from TRBV18 and TRBJ1-1; unclear D gene. Trimming cost V 1 base and J 0 bases, with 15 bases left between them. The CDR3 extends over 17 amino acids. CDR1 and CDR2 from the germline V gene are KGHSH and LQKENI. The CDR3 DNA reads as TGTGCCAGCTCACCACTGTGGGTAGGAGACCTGAACACTGAAGCTTTCTTT. It codes for CASSPLWVGDLNTEAFF. The entire variable domain, with the rest obtained from reference TRBV18 and TRBJ1-1, is as follows: NAGVMQNPRHLVRRRGQEARLRCSPMKGHSHVYWYRQLPEEGLKFMVYLQKENIIDESGMPKERFSAEFPKEGPSILRIQQVVRGDSAAYFCASSPLWVGDLNTEAFFGQGTRLTVV.

The rearrangement links TRBV19 to TRBJ2-1, with D maybe TRBD2 (6 bases). This CDR3 is built from 15 residues. The germline CDR1 and CDR2 sequences are LNHDA and SQIVND (reference sequence). V was cut by 5 bases and J by 3 bases, with 14 bases left in between. The CDR3 nucleotides read TGTGCCAGTAGTGGGAGGACAACCAACTACAATGAGCAGTTCTTC. Translation gives CASSGRTTNYNEQFF.